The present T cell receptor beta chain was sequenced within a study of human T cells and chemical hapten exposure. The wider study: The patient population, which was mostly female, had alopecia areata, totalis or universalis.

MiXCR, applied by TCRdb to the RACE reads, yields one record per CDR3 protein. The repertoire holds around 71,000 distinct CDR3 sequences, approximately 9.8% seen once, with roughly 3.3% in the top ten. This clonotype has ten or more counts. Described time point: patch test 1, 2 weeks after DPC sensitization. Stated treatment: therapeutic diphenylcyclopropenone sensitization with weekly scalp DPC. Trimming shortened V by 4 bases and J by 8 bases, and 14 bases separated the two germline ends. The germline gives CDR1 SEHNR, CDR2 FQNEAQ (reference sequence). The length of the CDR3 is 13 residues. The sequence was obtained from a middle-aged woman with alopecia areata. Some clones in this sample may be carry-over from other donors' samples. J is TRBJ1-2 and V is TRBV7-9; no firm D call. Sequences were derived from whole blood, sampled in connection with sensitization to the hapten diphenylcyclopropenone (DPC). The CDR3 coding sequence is TGTGCCAGCAGCTGGGGAGAGGAGGTCGGCTACACCTTC. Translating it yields CASSWGEEVGYTF. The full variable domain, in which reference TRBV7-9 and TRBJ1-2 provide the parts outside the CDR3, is DTGVSQNPRHKITKRGQNVTFRCDPISEHNRLYWYRQTLGQGPEFLTYFQNEAQLEKSRLLSDRFSAERPKGSFSTLEIQRTEQGDSAMYLCASSWGEEVGYTFGSGTRLTVV.